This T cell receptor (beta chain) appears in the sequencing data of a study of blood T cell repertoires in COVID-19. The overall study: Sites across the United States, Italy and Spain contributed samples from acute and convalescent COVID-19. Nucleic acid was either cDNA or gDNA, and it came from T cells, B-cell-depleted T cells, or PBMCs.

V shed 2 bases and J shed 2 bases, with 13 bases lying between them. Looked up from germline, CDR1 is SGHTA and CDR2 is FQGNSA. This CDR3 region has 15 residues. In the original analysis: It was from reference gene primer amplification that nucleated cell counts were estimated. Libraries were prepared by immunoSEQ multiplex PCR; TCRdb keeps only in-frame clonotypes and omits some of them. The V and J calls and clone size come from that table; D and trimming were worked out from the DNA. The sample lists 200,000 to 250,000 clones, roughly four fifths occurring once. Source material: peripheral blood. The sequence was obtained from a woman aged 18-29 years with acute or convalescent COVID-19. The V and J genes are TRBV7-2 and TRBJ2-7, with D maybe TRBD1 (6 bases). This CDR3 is CASSLTAAGAYEQYF. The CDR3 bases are TGTGCCAGCAGCTTAACCGCGGCAGGGGCCTACGAGCAGTACTTC.